Shown below are 10 T cell receptor beta chains from a single sample sequenced in a study of blood T cell repertoires in COVID-19. The data were produced by immunoSEQ multiplex PCR, yet TCRdb's version contains in-frame clones alone and is incomplete. Here the sample spans about 15,000 clones, roughly nine tenths being singletons. The sequencing sample was made of peripheral blood. The receptors shown here come from a human donor in a cohort sampled during active COVID-19.

The chain uses TRBV15 and TRBJ1-5, with TRBD1 as a possible D gene (5 bases). The CDR3 runs to 14 residues. Germline CDR1 LNHNV, CDR2 YYDKDF (reference sequence). V was shortened by 1 base and J by 8 bases, with 12 bases between the two germline ends. The chain's CDR3 is CATSRVGGVEPQHF. CDR3 nucleotides: TGTGCCACCAGCAGAGTGGGGGGAGTAGAGCCCCAGCATTTT.

The rearrangement links TRBV18 to TRBJ2-7; 7 bases are shared with TRBD1. The CDR3 contains 13 residues. Trimming at V came to 3 bases and at J to 3 bases, leaving 2 bases not matched to a gene. From germline, CDR1 is KGHSH and CDR2 LQKENI. Written as DNA, the CDR3 is TGTGCCAGCTCACCGGGACAGATCTACGAGCAGTACTTC. Its protein is CASSPGQIYEQYF.

This sequence joins TRBV18 and TRBJ1-5; D perhaps matches TRBD1 (6 bases). V was clipped by 5 bases and J by 1 base, with 9 bases between them. The CDR3 length is 14 residues. Germline CDR1 and CDR2: KGHSH and LQKENI. CDR3 sequence: CASSTGQSNQPQHF. For the CDR3, the DNA is TGTGCCAGCTCAACAGGACAGAGCAATCAGCCCCAGCATTTT.

The chain combines TRBV3-1 (or the pseudogene TRBV3-2) with TRBJ1-1; 7 bases align to TRBD1. The CDR3 extends over 14 amino acids. The J segment lost 4 bases and the V segment lost 2 bases, leaving 4 bases of the junction unmatched. The V gene's germline CDR1 is LGHDT and CDR2 YNNKEL (reference sequence). The CDR3 nucleotides are TGTGCCAGCAGCCAATTCCCAGGGGGCACTGAAGCTTTCTTT. Encoded protein: CASSQFPGGTEAFF.

The rearrangement links TRBV2 to TRBJ2-1, with D perhaps TRBD1 (5 bases). Trimming removed 7 bases at V and 7 bases at J, with 14 bases between. The CDR3 loop spans 13 amino acids. Germline V CDR1 and CDR2: SNHLY, FYNNEI. CDR3 loop: CASTLGAVNEQFF. In DNA, the CDR3 is TGTGCCAGCACCCTAGGGGCGGTGAATGAGCAGTTCTTC.

The chain recombines TRBV29-1 with TRBJ2-7; 9 bases fit TRBD1. Germline V gene data show CDR1 as SQVTM and CDR2 as ANQGSEA. This CDR3 is built from 13 residues. J was trimmed by 5 bases and V by 6 bases; bases with no gene match: 8. The CDR3: CSVAGQGHHEQYF. The CDR3 DNA follows: TGCAGCGTGGCGGGACAGGGTCACCACGAGCAGTACTTC.

V gene TRBV3-1 (or the pseudogene TRBV3-2) combines with J gene TRBJ2-5; maybe TRBD2 (5 bases). This CDR3 has 13 amino acids. With 3 bases removed from V and 2 bases from J, the gap between germline ends came to 7 bases. The germline V gene encodes CDR1 LGHDT and CDR2 YNNKEL (reference sequence). This chain's CDR3 is CASSQGGQETQYF. DNA for the CDR3: TGTGCCAGCAGCCAGGGCGGGCAAGAGACCCAGTACTTC.

This sequence joins TRBV2 and TRBJ1-5; D gene ambiguous. CDR1 and CDR2 (germline): SNHLY, FYNNEI. The CDR3 is made up of 13 amino acids. V was clipped by 4 bases and J by 2 bases, with 6 bases between them. In DNA, the CDR3 is TGTGCCAGCAGTGTGGCCGGCAATCAGCCCCAGCATTTT. Its protein product is CASSVAGNQPQHF.

This sequence joins TRBV6-5 and TRBJ2-7, with 7 bases identical to TRBD1. The CDR3 spans 14 residues. With 6 bases clipped from V and 6 bases from J, the junction kept 11 bases outside the gene matches. Germline assignment: CDR1 MNHEY and CDR2 SVGAGI. The CDR3 DNA sequence: TGTGCCAGCAGGGTGGGCCGACAGGGCCCCGAGCAGTACTTC. This translates into CASRVGRQGPEQYF.

With regard to this clone: One junction end disagrees with the germline gene, perhaps due to a read error. The chain has TRBV29-1 and TRBJ2-7; 10 bases map to TRBD1. Germline CDR1 is SQVTM and CDR2 is ANQGSEA. CDR3 length: 11 residues. In nucleotides, the CDR3 is TGCAGCGTTGAAGAAGGGACAGGGGAGATCTTC. This encodes CSVEEGTGEIF.